Presented here are 17 T cell receptor beta chains from one specimen sequenced in a study of shared clonotypes between healthy human individuals (dated by TCRdb to about 2020). The library was prepared using the immunoSEQ multiplex PCR assay. What TCRdb holds here is the immuneACCESS table cut down to in-frame rearrangements. Part of the clones is not present; checked against another copy, under half of the missing clones reflect an unresolved V gene, and the others are unexplained. The sample records under 1,900,000 clones, 98% to 99% of which are singletons. Roughly 0.35% of the sample is in the top ten clones. Sequencing was done on a sample of naive CD4+ T cells sorted from blood. This sample's cell subset or site label indicates: CD45RA+ positively selected. Receptors originate from a man under 40 in good health.

V gene TRBV2 combines with J gene TRBJ2-7; 8 bases align to TRBD1. The CDR3 loop spans 15 amino acids. Germline loops: CDR1 SNHLY, CDR2 FYNNEI. The V and J ends lost 6 bases and 1 base, in that order; junction bases with no gene match: 8. In nucleotides, the CDR3 is TGTGCCAGCAGCCTCGGGGGACAGGCATCCTACGAGCAGTACTTC. It encodes CASSLGGQASYEQYF.

V gene TRBV4-3 combines with J gene TRBJ2-3, with 8 bases lining up with TRBD1. This CDR3 contains 15 residues. CDR1 and CDR2 (germline): LGHNA, YSLEER. With 5 bases clipped from V and 7 bases from J, the junction kept 11 bases outside the gene matches. The CDR3 coding sequence is TGCGCCAGCAGCAACCCGGGACAGGCTCGAAATACGCAGTATTTT. Protein: CASSNPGQARNTQYF.

This CDR3 is CASRPGLAGGRSYEQYF. The CDR3, as DNA: TGTGCCAGCAGACCGGGACTAGCAGGGGGAAGGTCCTACGAGCAGTACTTC. The J gene is TRBJ2-7, the V gene TRBV28; 9 nucleotides agree with TRBD2. CDR3 size: 17 residues. The germline V gene encodes CDR1 MDHEN and CDR2 SYDVKM. The J segment lost 1 base and the V segment lost 6 bases, leaving 13 bases of the junction unmatched.

A word on this clone: This CDR3 is also generated by other DNA sequences in the sample. The chain recombines TRBV2 with TRBJ2-7; no definite D call. V dropped 6 bases and J dropped 2 bases, with 5 bases sitting between them. The CDR3 runs to 11 residues. Looked up from germline, CDR1 is SNHLY and CDR2 is FYNNEI. The CDR3 DNA follows: TGTGCCAGCAGCGAGACCTACGAGCAGTACTTC. This gives the protein CASSETYEQYF.

About this clone itself: The sample has other DNA sequences that encode this CDR3 too. The CDR3 is CASSSGQGREKLFF. The CDR3 DNA reads TGCGCCAGCAGCTCCGGACAGGGAAGGGAAAAACTGTTTTTT. This chain joins TRBV5-1 and TRBJ1-4; 8 bases fit TRBD1. Germline values: CDR1 SGHRS, CDR2 YFSETQ. J was trimmed by 8 bases and V by 3 bases; bases with no gene match: 6. The CDR3 extends over 14 amino acids. The full variable domain, completed using reference TRBV5-1 and TRBJ1-4, is KAGVTQTPRYLIKTRGQQVTLSCSPISGHRSVSWYQQTPGQGLQFLFEYFSETQRNKGNFPGRFSGRQFSNSRSEMNVSTLELGDSALYLCASSSGQGREKLFFGSGTQLSVL.

The chain employs TRBV2 and TRBJ1-5; possible D gene TRBD1, 6 bases. Trimming pared 8 bases from V and 7 bases from J, leaving 21 bases between. This CDR3 is 15 amino acids long. Per the germline V gene, CDR1 is SNHLY and CDR2 is FYNNEI. The DNA of the CDR3 is TGTGCCAGCTCTGAAGATGCAGGGGAGTTCCAGCCCCAGCATTTT. Translating it yields CASSEDAGEFQPQHF.

Only one count was recorded for this clone. The CDR3 DNA is TGTGCCAGTAAGGAAGGGTCTCCTCTTCCTGCAACTAATGAAAAACTGTTTTTT. This gives the protein CASKEGSPLPATNEKLFF. The genes are TRBV19 and TRBJ1-4; D gene unclear. V was trimmed by 7 bases and J by 0 bases, leaving 21 bases between them. CDR3 length: 18 residues. CDR1 and CDR2 (germline): LNHDA, SQIVND (reference sequence).

J is TRBJ2-3 and V is TRBV6-5; tentative D call: TRBD2 (5 bases). The V gene lost 7 bases and the J gene lost 6 bases, with 20 bases spanning the gap. Per germline, CDR1 MNHEY and CDR2 SVGAGI. This CDR3 spans 15 amino acids. CDR3 nucleotide sequence: TGTGCCAGCAAGCTGTCCCCAACCCCGGGGGATACGCAGTATTTT. Translated: CASKLSPTPGDTQYF.

The rearrangement joins TRBV10-2 to TRBJ1-1; the match to TRBD1 covers 8 bases. CDR3 length: 15 residues. With V trimmed by 7 bases and J by 0 bases, 7 bases remained unmatched. Germline CDR1 is WSHSY and CDR2 is SAAADI. The CDR3 reads CASIRGQGMNTEAFF. As DNA, the CDR3 is TGCGCCAGCATCCGTGGACAGGGAATGAACACTGAAGCTTTCTTT.

The chain couples TRBV19 to TRBJ2-1; 10 positions match TRBD1. In germline, CDR1 is LNHDA, CDR2 SQIVND (reference sequence). The length of the CDR3 is 13 residues. J was trimmed by 8 bases and V by 5 bases; bases with no gene match: 3. The CDR3 nucleotides read TGTGCCAGTAGTCAGGACAGGGGGGATGAGCAGTTCTTC. Protein product: CASSQDRGDEQFF.

The V gene is TRBV19, the J gene TRBJ2-7; tentative D call: TRBD2 (5 bases). Trimming removed 3 bases from V and 3 bases from J, with 12 bases in between. Germline lookup yields CDR1 LNHDA and CDR2 SQIVND (reference sequence). This CDR3 has 14 amino acids. The CDR3 nucleotides are TGTGCCAGTAGTATGGTGGGAGCGGTCTACGAGCAGTACTTC. Protein: CASSMVGAVYEQYF.

This chain connects TRBV15 to TRBJ2-5, with no clear D. The CDR3 is made up of 13 amino acids. Trimming removed 1 base at V and 5 bases at J, with 8 bases between. The germline V gene encodes CDR1 LNHNV and CDR2 YYDKDF (reference sequence). The CDR3 is CATSRAVGETQYF. The CDR3 DNA sequence: TGTGCCACCAGCAGAGCCGTGGGTGAGACCCAGTACTTC.

Concerning this clone itself: Distinct nucleotide sequences in the sample also encode this CDR3. The chain couples TRBV5-1 to TRBJ2-5; TRBD2 matches at 12 bases. J was trimmed by 2 bases and V by 5 bases; bases with no gene match: 1. The germline V gene has CDR1 SGHRS and CDR2 YFSETQ. This CDR3 has 14 amino acids. CDR3 DNA sequence: TGCGCCAGCAGACTAGCGGGAGGACAAGAGACCCAGTACTTC. Its translation: CASRLAGGQETQYF.

The genes are TRBV18 and TRBJ2-4; TRBD1 aligns across 10 bases. Trimming removed 3 bases from V and 5 bases from J; junction bases left unmatched: 1. Per the germline V gene, CDR1 is KGHSH and CDR2 is LQKENI. The CDR3 loop spans 14 amino acids. CDR3: CASSPGTGENIQYF. For the CDR3, the DNA is TGTGCCAGCTCACCCGGGACAGGGGAAAACATTCAGTACTTC. Using reference TRBV18 and TRBJ2-4 for the parts outside the CDR3, the full variable domain is NAGVMQNPRHLVRRRGQEARLRCSPMKGHSHVYWYRQLPEEGLKFMVYLQKENIIDESGMPKERFSAEFPKEGPSILRIQQVVRGDSAAYFCASSPGTGENIQYFGAGTRLSVL.

Notes on this clone: The same CDR3 arises from other DNA sequences in this sample as well. This chain uses TRBV5-6 with TRBJ1-4; D unresolved. Looked up from germline, CDR1 is SGHDT and CDR2 is YYEEEE. This CDR3 has 14 residues. Trimming cost V 0 bases and J 0 bases, with 3 bases left between them. The CDR3 spells CASSLDATNEKLFF. As DNA, the CDR3 is TGTGCCAGCAGCTTGGACGCAACTAATGAAAAACTGTTTTTT.

This sequence joins TRBV29-1 and TRBJ2-1, with TRBD2 matching 10 bases. This CDR3 spans 13 amino acids. V was clipped by 8 bases and J by 10 bases; unmatched bases: 11. CDR1 is SQVTM and CDR2 is ANQGSEA in the germline V gene. CDR3 loop: CSTGSGREREQFF. CDR3 nucleotides: TGCAGCACCGGCAGCGGGAGGGAACGGGAGCAGTTCTTC.

The rearrangement links TRBV18 to TRBJ1-2; 7 bases match TRBD1. The CDR3 sequence is 18 residues long. Germline assignment: CDR1 KGHSH and CDR2 LQKENI. After removal of 3 bases from V and 5 bases from J, the junction contained 18 bases not matched to a gene. The CDR3: CASSPIPGQTMIVYGYTF. DNA for the CDR3: TGTGCCAGCTCACCGATCCCGGGACAGACGATGATAGTTTATGGCTACACCTTC.